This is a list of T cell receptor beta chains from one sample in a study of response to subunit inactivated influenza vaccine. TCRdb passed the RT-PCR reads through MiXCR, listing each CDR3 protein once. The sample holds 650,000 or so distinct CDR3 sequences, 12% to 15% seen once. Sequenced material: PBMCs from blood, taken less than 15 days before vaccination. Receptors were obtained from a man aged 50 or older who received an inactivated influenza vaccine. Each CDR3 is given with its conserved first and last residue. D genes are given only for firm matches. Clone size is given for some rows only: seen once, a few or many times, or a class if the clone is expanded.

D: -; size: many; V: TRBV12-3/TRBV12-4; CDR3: CASSPEVDTQYF
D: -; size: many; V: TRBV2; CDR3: CASSEVDSYSGANVLTF
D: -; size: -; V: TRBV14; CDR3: CASSPGRNIQYF
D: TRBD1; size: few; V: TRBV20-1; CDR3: CSAREDGTGWRNQPQHF
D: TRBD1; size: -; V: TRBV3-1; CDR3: CASSQKAGGAHGDEQFF
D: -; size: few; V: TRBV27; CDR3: CASSSIAPGELFF
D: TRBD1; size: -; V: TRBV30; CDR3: CAWSQGAGNEQFF
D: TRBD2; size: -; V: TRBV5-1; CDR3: CVSSIAWTSGGRYEQFF
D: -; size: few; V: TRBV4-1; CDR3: CASSQEGGIYNEQFF
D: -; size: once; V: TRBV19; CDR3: CASRKRDQETQYF
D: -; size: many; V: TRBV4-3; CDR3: CASSQGGIRTANTGELFF
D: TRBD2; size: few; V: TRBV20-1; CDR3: CSARVPGLAFQETQYF
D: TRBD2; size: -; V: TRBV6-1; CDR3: CASSAAAGGPDTQYF
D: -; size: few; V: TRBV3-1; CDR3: CASSQVGQGPQETQYF
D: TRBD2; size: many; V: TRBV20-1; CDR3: CSAKPGLARDTQYF
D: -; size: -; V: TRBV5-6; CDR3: CASWRDGRDYTF
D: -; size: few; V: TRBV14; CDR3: CASSPHNHRNEQFF
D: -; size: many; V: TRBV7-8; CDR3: CASSLGGGMYNEQFF
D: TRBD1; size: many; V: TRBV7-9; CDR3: CASGTATYEQYF